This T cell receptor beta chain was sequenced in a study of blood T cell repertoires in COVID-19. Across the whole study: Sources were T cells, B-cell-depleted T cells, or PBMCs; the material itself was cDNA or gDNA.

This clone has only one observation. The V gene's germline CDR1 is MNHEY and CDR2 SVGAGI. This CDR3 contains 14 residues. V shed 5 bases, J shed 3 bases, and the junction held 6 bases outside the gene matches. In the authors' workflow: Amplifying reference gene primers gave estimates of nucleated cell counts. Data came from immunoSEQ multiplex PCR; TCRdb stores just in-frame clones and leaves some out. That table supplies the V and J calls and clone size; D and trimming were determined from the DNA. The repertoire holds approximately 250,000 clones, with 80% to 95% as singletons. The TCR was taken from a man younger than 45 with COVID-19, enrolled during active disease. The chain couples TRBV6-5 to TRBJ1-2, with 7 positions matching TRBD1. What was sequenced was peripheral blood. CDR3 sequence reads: CASSPRTGYYGYTF. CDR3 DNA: TGTGCCAGCAGTCCCCGGACAGGCTACTATGGCTACACCTTC.